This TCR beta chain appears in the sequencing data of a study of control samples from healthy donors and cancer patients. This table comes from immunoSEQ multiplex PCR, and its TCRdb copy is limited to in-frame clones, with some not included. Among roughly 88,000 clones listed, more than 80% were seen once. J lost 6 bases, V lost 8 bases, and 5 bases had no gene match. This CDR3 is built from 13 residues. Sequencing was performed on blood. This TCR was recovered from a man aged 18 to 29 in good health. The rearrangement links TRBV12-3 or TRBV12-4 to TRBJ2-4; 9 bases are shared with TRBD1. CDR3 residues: CASGEGQGNIQYF. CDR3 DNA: TGTGCCAGCGGAGAGGGACAGGGAAACATTCAGTACTTC.